The 3 T cell receptor beta chains below all came from one sample that was sequenced in a study of cytomegalovirus exposure and HLA in healthy donors. The PCR employed 60 Vbeta primers together with 13 Jbeta primers. TCRdb's copy holds only in-frame clones and misses some; the assay was immunoSEQ multiplex PCR. The table lists over 150,000 clones, around 80% of them singletons. The sequencing input was PBMCs. Every receptor here comes from a male donor in good health and CMV-seronegative.

The genes are TRBV5-8 and TRBJ1-4; D is unclear. V lost 3 bases and J lost 2, with 14 bases in between. CDR1 and CDR2 from the germline V gene are SGHTS and YDEGEE. CDR3 length equals 16 residues. CDR3 sequence (DNA): TGTGCCAGCAGCTCCGGGTTTCGTGCGACTAATGAAAAACTGTTTTTT. It encodes CASSSGFRATNEKLFF. The variable domain in full, with the rest retrieved from reference TRBV5-8 and TRBJ1-4, is EAGVTQSPTHLIKTRGQQATLRCSPISGHTSVYWYQQALGLGLQFLLWYDEGEERNRGNFPPRFSGRQFPNYSSELNVNALELEDSALYLCASSSGFRATNEKLFFGSGTQLSVL.

The chain recombines TRBV9 with TRBJ2-5; weak D call: TRBD2 (7 bases). Trimming took off 5 bases at V and 0 bases at J, with 17 bases between the two ends. The CDR3 loop spans 16 amino acids. Germline-derived CDR1 and CDR2 are SGDLS and YYNGEE. CDR3 loop: CASSKGGAKNQETQYF. For the CDR3, the DNA is TGTGCCAGCAGTAAGGGGGGGGCCAAAAACCAAGAGACCCAGTACTTC.

The gene calls are TRBV6-4 and TRBJ2-3, with 11 bases that match TRBD2. V shed 0 bases and J 6 bases; nucleotides not matched to a gene: 2. The V gene's germline CDR1 is MRHNA and CDR2 SNTAGT. The CDR3 length is 15 residues. CDR3 in amino acids: CASSDSSGGADTQYF. In DNA form, the CDR3 reads TGTGCCAGCAGTGACTCTAGCGGGGGGGCCGATACGCAGTATTTT.